A selection of T cell receptor beta chains follows, all from one sample in a study of shared clonotypes between healthy human individuals. The repertoire was sequenced with immunoSEQ multiplex PCR; TCRdb's copy has only in-frame clones and lacks some. Of about 2.2 million clones in the sample, around 93% were seen once. The sequenced material came from naive CD8+ T cells from PBMCs. The receptors shown here come from a man aged 18 to 35 in good health. Some clones in this sample may be carry-over from other donors' samples. The CDR3 runs from the conserved cysteine through the conserved F or W. A D gene is named only where the DNA matches it firmly.

CDR3nt | CDR3aa | j_gene | v_gene | d_gene
TGTGCCAGCAGCGCACATTTTCCAGGGGGTTCCCTAAACAATGAGCAGTTCTTC | CASSAHFPGGSLNNEQFF | TRBJ2-1 | TRBV9 | TRBD1
TGTGCCACCAGCTCCCCCGACTCCTACAATGAGCAGTTCTTC | CATSSPDSYNEQFF | TRBJ2-1 | TRBV15 | .
TGTGCCAGCAGCTTGGGGGGGTTCACCGGGGAGCTGTTTTTT | CASSLGGFTGELFF | TRBJ2-2 | TRBV5-4 | .
TGTGCCAGCAGTCTTCGGGGGTTTCAGCCCCAGCATTTT | CASSLRGFQPQHF | TRBJ1-5 | TRBV28 | .
TGTGCCAGCAGTCTCCAGGTTTATCCTAGCACAGATACGCAGTATTTT | CASSLQVYPSTDTQYF | TRBJ2-3 | TRBV27 | .
TGCAGCGTATTCCGGGACTCGACGGCCCATGAGCAGTTCTTC | CSVFRDSTAHEQFF | TRBJ2-1 | TRBV29-1 | .
TGTGCCAGCAGCTCGACAGGGAGGTGGATGGACACCGGGGAGCTGTTTTTT | CASSSTGRWMDTGELFF | TRBJ2-2 | TRBV7-2 | .
TGTGCCAGTAGTACGGGACTAGCGGGAAATTATACAAGCTCCTACGAGCAGTACTTC | CASSTGLAGNYTSSYEQYF | TRBJ2-7 | TRBV19 | TRBD2
TGTGCCAGCAGTCCCGACGGCCCCGGGGAGCTGTTTTTT | CASSPDGPGELFF | TRBJ2-2 | TRBV27 | .
TGCGCCAGCACCCTCACCGGGGAGCTGTTTTTT | CASTLTGELFF | TRBJ2-2 | TRBV5-1 | .
TGTGCCAGCAGTACCCGAGGGGCGGGGTCCTACGAGCAGTACTTC | CASSTRGAGSYEQYF | TRBJ2-7 | TRBV27 | .
TGTGCCAGCTCACCATCGGGCGGCAGGGTGGACACTGAAGCTTTCTTT | CASSPSGGRVDTEAFF | TRBJ1-1 | TRBV18 | .
TGTGCCAGTAGTATGTCGGCTAACCTCGGGAATGAGCAGTTCTTC | CASSMSANLGNEQFF | TRBJ2-1 | TRBV19 | .
TGTGCCAGCAGCCTTAACAGGGGGCAGAACAATGAGCAGTTCTTC | CASSLNRGQNNEQFF | TRBJ2-1 | TRBV28 | TRBD1
TGCAGCACCTGGGGTGGGGACCACTACTATGGCTACACCTTC | CSTWGGDHYYGYTF | TRBJ1-2 | TRBV29-1 | .